A single TCR beta chain is shown here with its context. As yet, its antigen is unknown. The library targeted TCRbeta and was prepared with unique molecular identifiers. TCRdb called the PCR reads again in MiXCR, with one record for every CDR3 protein. The sample carries 700,000 or so distinct CDR3 sequences, about 12% recorded once. The CDR3 sequence is 14 residues long. Looked up from germline, CDR1 is SEHNR and CDR2 is FQNEAQ (reference sequence). V was pared by 4 bases and J by 2 bases, with 11 bases between. This record belongs to a study of T-cell reconstitution after alpha-beta-depleted transplantation in children. Study outcomes and limitations: Several hundred expanded graft clones reportedly supplied alpha-beta T cells about two months after transplant.

The TCR sequence derives from a girl aged 2-10 years with congenital amegakaryocytic thrombocytopenia, due to receive a stem cell transplant. The chain recombines TRBV7-9 with TRBJ1-1; no definite D call. The sequencing used PBMCs, collected before TCRalphabeta/CD19-depleted stem cell transplant. CDR3: CASSSSGRNTEAFF. The CDR3 DNA is TGTGCCAGCAGCTCCTCCGGGAGAAACACTGAAGCTTTCTTT.